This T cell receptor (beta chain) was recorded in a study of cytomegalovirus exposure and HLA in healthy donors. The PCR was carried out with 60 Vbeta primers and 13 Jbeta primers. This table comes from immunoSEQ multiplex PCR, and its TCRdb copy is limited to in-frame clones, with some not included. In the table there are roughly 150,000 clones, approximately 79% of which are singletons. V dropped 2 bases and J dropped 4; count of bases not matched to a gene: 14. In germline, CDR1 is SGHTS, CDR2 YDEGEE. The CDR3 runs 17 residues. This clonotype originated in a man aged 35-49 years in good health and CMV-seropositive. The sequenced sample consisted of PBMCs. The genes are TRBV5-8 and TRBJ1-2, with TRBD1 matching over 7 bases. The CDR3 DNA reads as TGTGCCAGCAGCTTCTCGTCTACAGGGGAGTCCTCCTATGGCTACACCTTC. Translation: CASSFSSTGESSYGYTF.